Below are 8 T cell receptor beta chains sequenced from a single sample in a study of cytomegalovirus exposure and HLA in healthy donors. 13 Jbeta primers and 60 Vbeta primers were used for the PCR. Method: immunoSEQ multiplex PCR; TCRdb's copy keeps in-frame clones and lacks some. The sample holds about 99,000 clones, 75% to 85% seen once. Sequenced material: PBMCs. The origin of the receptors is a male donor in good health and CMV-seropositive.

The J gene is TRBJ1-1, the V gene TRBV7-9; possibly TRBD1 for D (5 bases). The germline CDR1 and CDR2 sequences are SEHNR and FQNEAQ (reference sequence). The CDR3 extends over 14 amino acids. Trimming left V 8 bases short and J 2 bases short, with 15 bases between. The CDR3 region has the DNA TGTGCCAGCGTGAAAGGGGTCAAAAACACTGAAGCTTTCTTT. Its protein is CASVKGVKNTEAFF.

The chain is built from TRBV7-9 and TRBJ1-3; the D is unclear. Germline V gene lookup returns CDR1 SEHNR and CDR2 FQNEAQ (reference sequence). Trimming took 11 bases from V and 0 from J, leaving 14 bases between them. CDR3 size: 14 residues. CDR3 sequence (DNA): TGTGCCGGTCCGGGAGACGCCTCTGGAAACACCATATATTTT. Its translation is CAGPGDASGNTIYF.

This clone was seen more than once but under ten times. This rearrangement joins TRBV7-3 to TRBJ2-1; 9 positions match TRBD2. Per germline, CDR1 SGHTA and CDR2 FQGTGA. The J segment lost 13 bases and the V segment lost 5 bases, leaving 6 bases of the junction unmatched. The CDR3 spans 12 residues. CDR3 in amino acids: CASSPGLAEQFF. For the CDR3, the DNA is TGTGCCAGCAGCCCGGGACTAGCTGAACAGTTCTTC.

The gene calls are TRBV6-1 and TRBJ1-3; 7 bases align to TRBD1. V gave up 10 bases and J gave up 0 bases; unmatched junction bases: 9. The CDR3 extends over 15 amino acids. Per germline, CDR1 MNHNS and CDR2 SASEGT. As DNA, the CDR3 is TGTGCCATCAAAGGGACAGTCATCTCTGGAAACACCATATATTTT. Its translation is CAIKGTVISGNTIYF.

The J gene is TRBJ2-7, the V gene TRBV5-6; 7 nucleotides line up with TRBD2. Germline V CDR1 and CDR2: SGHDT, YYEEEE. The CDR3 is made up of 13 amino acids. V lost 2 bases, J lost 1 base, and 0 bases stayed unmatched. As DNA, the CDR3 is TGTGCCAGCAGCTTTAGCGGGTCCTACGAGCAGTACTTC. It encodes CASSFSGSYEQYF.

This clone has only a few counts. Sequence at one end of the junction differs from germline and may be a read error. This chain joins TRBV7-7 and TRBJ2-1, with D possibly being TRBD2 (6 bases). From germline, CDR1 is SSHAT and CDR2 FNYEAQ (reference sequence). The CDR3 contains 14 residues. CDR3 DNA sequence: TGTGCTAGCAGCCCCCGCGGGAACAGCAATGAGCAGTTCTTC. Its translation is CASSPRGNSNEQFF.

This chain connects TRBV19 to TRBJ2-6; 12 bases fit TRBD1. The CDR3 length is 17 residues. Germline lookup yields CDR1 LNHDA and CDR2 SQIVND (reference sequence). V gave up 3 bases and J gave up 3 bases; unmatched junction bases: 3. The CDR3 coding sequence is TGTGCCAGTAGTATGGGACAGGGGGCTATTGGGGCCAACGTCCTGACTTTC. As protein: CASSMGQGAIGANVLTF. Drawing the rest from reference TRBV19 and TRBJ2-6, the complete variable domain is DGGITQSPKYLFRKEGQNVTLSCEQNLNHDAMYWYRQDPGQGLRLIYYSQIVNDFQKGDIAEGYSVSREKKESFPLTVTSAQKNPTAFYLCASSMGQGAIGANVLTFGAGSRLTVL.

The chain has TRBV7-9 and TRBJ2-6; D remains unclear. The CDR3 totals 14 residues. V lost 3 bases and J 4 bases, leaving 7 bases between the germline ends. The germline gives CDR1 SEHNR, CDR2 FQNEAQ (reference sequence). DNA for the CDR3: TGTGCCAGCAGCTTTGCGGTCGGGGCCAACGTCCTGACTTTC. This translates into CASSFAVGANVLTF. The full variable domain, rest sourced from reference TRBV7-9 and TRBJ2-6, is DTGVSQNPRHKITKRGQNVTFRCDPISEHNRLYWYRQTLGQGPEFLTYFQNEAQLEKSRLLSDRFSAERPKGSFSTLEIQRTEQGDSAMYLCASSFAVGANVLTFGAGSRLTVL.